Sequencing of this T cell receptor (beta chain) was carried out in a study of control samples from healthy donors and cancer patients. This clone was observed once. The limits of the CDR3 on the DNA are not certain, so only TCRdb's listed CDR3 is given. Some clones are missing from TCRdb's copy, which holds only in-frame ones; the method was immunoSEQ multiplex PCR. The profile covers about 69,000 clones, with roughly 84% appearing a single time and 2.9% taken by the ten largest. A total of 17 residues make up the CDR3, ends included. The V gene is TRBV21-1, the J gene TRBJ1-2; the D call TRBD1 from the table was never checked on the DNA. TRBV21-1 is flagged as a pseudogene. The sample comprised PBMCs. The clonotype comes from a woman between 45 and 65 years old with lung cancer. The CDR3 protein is CASSKWGQGARGNGYTF.